These 15 T cell receptor beta chains originate from one sample sequenced in a study of shared clonotypes between healthy human individuals. TCRdb keeps only in-frame clones here, not all; method: immunoSEQ multiplex PCR. In the table there are approximately 2,300,000 clones, about 90% of which are singletons. The sequenced material came from naive CD4+ T cells from PBMCs. The subset: CD45RA+ positively selected. These receptors came from a man aged 18 to 30 in good health. Some clones in this sample may be carry-over from other donors' samples.

The CDR3 reads CASSAGREQFF. The DNA for the CDR3 is TGTGCCAGCAGCGCAGGACGGGAGCAGTTCTTC. The genes are TRBV14 and TRBJ2-1; D unresolved. From germline, CDR1 is SGHDN and CDR2 FVKESK. Trimming left V 5 bases short and J 10 bases short, with 9 bases between. The CDR3 runs to 11 residues. The variable domain in full, completed from reference TRBV14 and TRBJ2-1, reads EAGVTQFPSHSVIEKGQTVTLRCDPISGHDNLYWYRRVMGKEIKFLLHFVKESKQDESGMPNNRFLAERTGGTYSTLKVQPAELEDSGVYFCASSAGREQFFGPGTRLTVL.

The chain combines TRBV28 with TRBJ1-4; TRBD1 aligns across 8 bases. The J segment lost 7 bases and the V segment lost 6 bases, leaving 7 bases of the junction unmatched. This CDR3 region has 14 residues. CDR1 and CDR2 (germline): MDHEN, SYDVKM. The CDR3 nucleotides read TGTGCCAGCAGAAACAGGGGGGGGAGTGAAAAACTGTTTTTT. Protein: CASRNRGGSEKLFF.

The chain uses TRBV7-9 and TRBJ2-2; TRBD1 might be the D (5 bases). Germline V gives CDR1 SEHNR, CDR2 FQNEAQ (reference sequence). Trimming removed 5 bases from V and 6 bases from J, with 13 bases in between. The CDR3 sequence is 14 residues long. The CDR3 DNA reads TGTGCCAGCAGCCGCACTCAGGGTTCCGGGGAGCTGTTTTTT. This translates into CASSRTQGSGELFF. The variable domain in full, completed from reference TRBV7-9 and TRBJ2-2, reads DTGVSQNPRHKITKRGQNVTFRCDPISEHNRLYWYRQTLGQGPEFLTYFQNEAQLEKSRLLSDRFSAERPKGSFSTLEIQRTEQGDSAMYLCASSRTQGSGELFFGEGSRLTVL.

This rearrangement joins TRBV18 to TRBJ2-1; D not resolved. Trimming stripped 4 bases from V and 2 bases from J, with 12 bases between. The CDR3 consists of 15 residues. Per the germline V gene, CDR1 is KGHSH and CDR2 is LQKENI. The CDR3 DNA is TGTGCCAGCTCACTTAGGCCCTTACCCTACAATGAGCAGTTCTTC. Translating gives CASSLRPLPYNEQFF.

This clone was seen a single time. This same CDR3 is encoded by further DNA sequences in the sample. The V gene is TRBV5-1, the J gene TRBJ1-5, with D unresolved. CDR3 length: 15 amino acids. V dropped 0 bases and J dropped 4 bases, with 11 bases sitting between them. CDR1 SGHRS and CDR2 YFSETQ come from the germline V gene. CDR3 coding DNA: TGCGCCAGCAGCTTGGCCGGTTCTTCAAATCAGCCCCAGCATTTT. This sequence encodes CASSLAGSSNQPQHF.

Comment on this clone: Distinct nucleotide sequences in the sample also encode this CDR3. The rearrangement uses TRBV5-1 and TRBJ1-1; D possibly corresponds to TRBD1 (5 bases). V was pared by 2 bases and J by 4 bases, with 9 bases between. From germline, CDR1 is SGHRS and CDR2 YFSETQ. The CDR3 is 13 amino acids. CDR3 DNA: TGCGCCAGCAGCTTCACGGGGGGCACTGAAGCTTTCTTT. Translation: CASSFTGGTEAFF.

The chain uses TRBV30 and TRBJ2-7; TRBD1 might be the D (5 bases). Trimming removed 4 bases at V and 4 bases at J, with 14 bases between. The CDR3 length is 13 residues. Germline loops: CDR1 GTSNPN, CDR2 SVGIG (reference sequence). CDR3 loop: CAWNADRGYEQYF. The CDR3 coding sequence is TGTGCCTGGAACGCAGACAGAGGATACGAGCAGTACTTC. Using reference TRBV30 and TRBJ2-7 for the parts outside the CDR3, the full variable domain is SQTIHQWPATLVQPVGSPLSLECTVEGTSNPNLYWYRQAAGRGLQLLFYSVGIGQISSEVPQNLSASRPQDRQFILSSKKLLLSDSGFYLCAWNADRGYEQYFGPGTRLTVT.

This clone was recorded a few times. J is TRBJ1-1 and V is TRBV20-1, with unresolved D. Between the trimmed V and J ends, which lost 3 bases and 10 bases, there was a span of 9 bases. The CDR3 has 10 amino acids. CDR1 DFQATT and CDR2 SNEGSKA come from the germline V gene (reference sequence). CDR3 amino acids: CSASTLRAFF. The CDR3 coding sequence is TGCAGTGCTAGTACCCTTCGAGCTTTCTTT.

Points on this clone: Additional DNA sequences in this sample encode the identical CDR3. This chain uses TRBV5-1 with TRBJ2-3; 14 bases fit TRBD2. The ends lost 3 bases at V and 6 bases at J; junction bases unmatched: 6. The CDR3 has 16 amino acids. CDR1 is SGHRS and CDR2 is YFSETQ in the germline V gene. CDR3 residues: CASSSGLAGGADTQYF. As DNA, the CDR3 is TGCGCCAGCAGCTCCGGACTAGCGGGAGGAGCGGATACGCAGTATTTT.

This clone was seen a handful of times. The sample holds other DNA sequences that translate to the same CDR3. The rearrangement uses TRBV5-1 and TRBJ1-1; tentatively, D is TRBD1 (5 bases). Trimming stripped 3 bases from V and 2 bases from J, with 8 bases between. The length of the CDR3 is 13 residues. Germline V gene lookup returns CDR1 SGHRS and CDR2 YFSETQ. The CDR3 region is CASSSTGNTEAFF. The DNA for the CDR3 is TGCGCCAGCAGCTCCACAGGAAACACTGAAGCTTTCTTT.

The V gene is TRBV6-1, the J gene TRBJ1-5; D is perhaps TRBD1 (6 bases). Germline V CDR1 and CDR2: MNHNS, SASEGT. Trimming left V 4 bases short and J 1 base short, with 8 bases between. The CDR3 contains 14 residues. The CDR3 region has the DNA TGTGCCAGCAGTGTAGACAGGAGCAATCAGCCCCAGCATTTT. This codes for CASSVDRSNQPQHF.

The genes are TRBV5-5 and TRBJ2-7, with a weak D call TRBD2 (7 bases). The ends were cut back, 1 base at V and 4 bases at J, with 18 bases in the middle. The CDR3 consists of 16 residues. Looked up from germline, CDR1 is SGHKS and CDR2 is YYEKEE (reference sequence). CDR3 sequence reads: CASSLMHTGGAYEQYF. Written as DNA, the CDR3 is TGTGCCAGCAGCTTGATGCATACGGGGGGCGCTTACGAGCAGTACTTC. Looking up the rest from reference TRBV5-5 and TRBJ2-7 gives the full variable domain: DAGVTQSPTHLIKTRGQQVTLRCSPISGHKSVSWYQQVLGQGPQFIFQYYEKEERGRGNFPDRFSARQFPNYSSELNVNALLLGDSALYLCASSLMHTGGAYEQYFGPGTRLTVT.

The gene calls are TRBV6-1 and TRBJ2-1, with 7 nucleotides matching TRBD2. The CDR3 loop spans 15 amino acids. The germline V gene encodes CDR1 MNHNS and CDR2 SASEGT. The V and J ends lost 8 bases and 2 bases, in that order; junction bases with no gene match: 9. Here the CDR3 DNA reads TGTGCCAGCTCACGGGAGGTAAGCGCCTACAATGAGCAGTTCTTC. This gives the protein CASSREVSAYNEQFF.

The V call is TRBV5-6, the J call TRBJ2-5, with D unresolved. Deletions cut 2 bases from V and 4 bases from J, with 15 bases between. The CDR3 has 15 residues. Germline V gene lookup returns CDR1 SGHDT and CDR2 YYEEEE. The DNA of the CDR3 is TGTGCCAGCAGCTTTTACTCCTGGCCTCCAGAGACCCAGTACTTC. This gives the protein CASSFYSWPPETQYF.

J is TRBJ2-1 and V is TRBV7-2; D possibly matches TRBD1 or TRBD2 (5 bases each). From germline, CDR1 is SGHTA and CDR2 FQGNSA. The ends were cut back, 2 bases at V and 8 bases at J, with 13 bases in the middle. This CDR3 has 14 residues. The CDR3 DNA is TGTGCCAGCAGCTTACAAGCAGGGACGTATGAGCAGTTCTTC. Protein product: CASSLQAGTYEQFF.